A selection of T cell receptor beta chains follows, all from one sample in a study of blood T cells in healthy people across ages. Using its own MiXCR run on the 5' RACE reads, TCRdb lists one record per CDR3 protein. The sample shows 1,800,000 or so distinct CDR3 sequences, roughly two fifths of them seen only once. The sequencing sample was made of blood. These receptors were collected from a human donor in good health. Each CDR3 is given with its conserved first and last residue. A D gene is named only where the DNA matches it firmly. Clone size appears in some rows only: once, few, many, or a class for an expanded clone.

size,J,D,V,DNA,CDR3
-,TRBJ1-2,-,TRBV6-5,TGTGCCAGCTTTTCGTCCGATGGCTACACCTTC,CASFSSDGYTF
-,TRBJ1-5,TRBD1,TRBV7-9,TGTGCCAGCAGCTCAGAAGGGGGCCCTAGGTCCCAGCCCCAGCATTTT,CASSSEGGPRSQPQHF
-,TRBJ1-1,-,TRBV27,TGTGCCAGCAGTTTATTTGGGGCAGGTACTGAAGCTTTCTTT,CASSLFGAGTEAFF
-,TRBJ2-3,-,TRBV24-1,TGTGCCACCAGTGATTTGAACGGGGGCCTACTCACAGATACGCAGTATTTT,CATSDLNGGLLTDTQYF
-,TRBJ2-1,-,TRBV20-1,TGCAGTGCTAGAGGGGCGCTTGGAACGGGGGGCCCCCTCTCCTACAATGAGCAGTTCTTC,CSARGALGTGGPLSYNEQFF
once,TRBJ2-7,TRBD1,TRBV15,TGTGCCACCAGCAGAGAGCGGGGACAGGGTCAGTACGAGCGGTACTTC,CATSRERGQGQYERYF
-,TRBJ2-7,-,TRBV27,TGTGCCAGCAGTTGGGGCCGATACTCCTACGAGCAGTACTTC,CASSWGRYSYEQYF
-,TRBJ2-3,-,TRBV6-1,TGTGCCAGCAGTGAAAGGGGCCGCACAGATACGCAGTATTTT,CASSERGRTDTQYF
-,TRBJ1-1,TRBD1,TRBV6-6,TGTGCCAGCAGTCCCATCCCGACAGGGAGGGGGGACACTGAAGCTTTCTTT,CASSPIPTGRGDTEAFF
-,TRBJ2-1,-,TRBV20-1,TGCAGTGCTAGAGATCAGGGGCAGGGGATCTCCTACAATGAGCAGTTCTTC,CSARDQGQGISYNEQFF
few,TRBJ2-3,-,TRBV6-6,TGTGCCAGCAGTTACTCCCTCAGCACAGATACGCAGTATTTT,CASSYSLSTDTQYF
-,TRBJ2-1,-,TRBV7-9,TGTGCCAGCAGCCCAGAGTATCATCTCACCCACAATGAGCAGTTCTTC,CASSPEYHLTHNEQFF